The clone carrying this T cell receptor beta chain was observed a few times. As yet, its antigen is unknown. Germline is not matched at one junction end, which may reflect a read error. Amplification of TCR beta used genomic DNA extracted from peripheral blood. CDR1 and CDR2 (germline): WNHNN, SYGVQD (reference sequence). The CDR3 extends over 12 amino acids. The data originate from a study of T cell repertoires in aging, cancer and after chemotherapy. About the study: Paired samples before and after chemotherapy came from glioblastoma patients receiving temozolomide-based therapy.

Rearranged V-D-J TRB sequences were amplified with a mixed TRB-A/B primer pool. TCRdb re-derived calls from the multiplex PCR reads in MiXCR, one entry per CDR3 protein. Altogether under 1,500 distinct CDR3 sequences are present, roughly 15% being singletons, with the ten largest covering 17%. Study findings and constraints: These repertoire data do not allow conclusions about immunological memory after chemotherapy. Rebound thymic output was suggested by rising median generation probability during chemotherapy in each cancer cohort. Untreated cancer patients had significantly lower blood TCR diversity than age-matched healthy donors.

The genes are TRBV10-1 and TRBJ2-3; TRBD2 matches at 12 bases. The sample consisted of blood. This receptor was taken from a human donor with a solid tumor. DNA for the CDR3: TGCGCCAGCAGGGCTAGCGGGGGGGAAATGGATTTT. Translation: CASRASGGEMDF.